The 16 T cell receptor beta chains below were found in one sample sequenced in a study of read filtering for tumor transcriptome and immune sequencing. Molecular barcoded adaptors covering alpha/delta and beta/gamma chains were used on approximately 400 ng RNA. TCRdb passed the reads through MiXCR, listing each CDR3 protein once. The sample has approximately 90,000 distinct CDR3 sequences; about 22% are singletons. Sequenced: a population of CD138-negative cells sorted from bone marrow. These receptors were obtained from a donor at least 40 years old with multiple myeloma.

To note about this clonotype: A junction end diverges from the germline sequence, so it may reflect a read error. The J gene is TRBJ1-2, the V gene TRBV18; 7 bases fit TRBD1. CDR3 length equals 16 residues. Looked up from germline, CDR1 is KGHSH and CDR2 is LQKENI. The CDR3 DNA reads TGTGCCAGCCCACCTCCGACAGGGCTGAAAAGCTATGGCTACACCTTC. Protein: CASPPPTGLKSYGYTF. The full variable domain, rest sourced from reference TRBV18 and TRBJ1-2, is NAGVMQNPRHLVRRRGQEARLRCSPMKGHSHVYWYRQLPEEGLKFMVYLQKENIIDESGMPKERFSAEFPKEGPSILRIQQVVRGDSAAYFCASPPPTGLKSYGYTFGSGTRLTVV.

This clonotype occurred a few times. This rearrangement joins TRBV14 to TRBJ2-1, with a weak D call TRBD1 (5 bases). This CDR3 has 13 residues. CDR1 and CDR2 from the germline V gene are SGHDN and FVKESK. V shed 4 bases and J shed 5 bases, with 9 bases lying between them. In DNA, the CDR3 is TGTGCCAGCAGCCCCCAGGGTCACAATGAGCAGTTCTTC. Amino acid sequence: CASSPQGHNEQFF.

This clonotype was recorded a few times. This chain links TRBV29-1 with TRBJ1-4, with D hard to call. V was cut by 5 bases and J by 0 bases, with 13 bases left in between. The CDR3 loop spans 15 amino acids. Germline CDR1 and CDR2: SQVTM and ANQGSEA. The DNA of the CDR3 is TGCAGCGTTACCACTCGATCGGCAACTAATGAAAAACTGTTTTTT. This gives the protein CSVTTRSATNEKLFF.

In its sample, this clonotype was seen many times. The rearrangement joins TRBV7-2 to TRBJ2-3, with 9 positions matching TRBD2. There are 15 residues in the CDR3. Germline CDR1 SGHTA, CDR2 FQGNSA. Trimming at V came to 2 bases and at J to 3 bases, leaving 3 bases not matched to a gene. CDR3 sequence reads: CASSLSGGHTDTQYF. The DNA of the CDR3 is TGTGCCAGCAGCTTAAGCGGGGGGCATACAGATACGCAGTATTTT.

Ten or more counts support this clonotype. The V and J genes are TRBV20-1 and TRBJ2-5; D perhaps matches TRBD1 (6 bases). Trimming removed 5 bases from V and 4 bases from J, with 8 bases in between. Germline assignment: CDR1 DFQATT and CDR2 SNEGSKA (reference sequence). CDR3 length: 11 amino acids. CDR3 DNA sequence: TGCAGTGCTCACAGGGTAGAGACCCAGTACTTC. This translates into CSAHRVETQYF.

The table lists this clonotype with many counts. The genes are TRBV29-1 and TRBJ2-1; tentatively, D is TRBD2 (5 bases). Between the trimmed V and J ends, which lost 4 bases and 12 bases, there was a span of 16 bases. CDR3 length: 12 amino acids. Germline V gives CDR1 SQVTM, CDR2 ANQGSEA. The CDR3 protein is CSVGLRRGGQFF. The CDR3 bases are TGCAGCGTTGGACTACGACGCGGTGGGCAGTTCTTC.

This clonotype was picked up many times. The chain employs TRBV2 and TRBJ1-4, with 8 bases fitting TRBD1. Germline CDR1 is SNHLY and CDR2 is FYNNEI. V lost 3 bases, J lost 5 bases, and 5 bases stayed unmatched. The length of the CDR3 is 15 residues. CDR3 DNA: TGTGCCAGCAGTGAGCCTACAGGGGGAAATGAAAAACTGTTTTTT. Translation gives CASSEPTGGNEKLFF.

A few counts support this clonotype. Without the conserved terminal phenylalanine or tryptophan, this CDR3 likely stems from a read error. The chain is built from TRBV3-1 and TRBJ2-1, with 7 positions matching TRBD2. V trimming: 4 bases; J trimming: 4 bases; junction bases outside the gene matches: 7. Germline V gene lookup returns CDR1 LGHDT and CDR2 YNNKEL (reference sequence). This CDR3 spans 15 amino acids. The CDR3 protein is CASSPSGRGYNEQFY. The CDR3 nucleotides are TGTGCCAGCAGCCCAAGCGGGCGGGGGTACAATGAGCAGTTCTAC.

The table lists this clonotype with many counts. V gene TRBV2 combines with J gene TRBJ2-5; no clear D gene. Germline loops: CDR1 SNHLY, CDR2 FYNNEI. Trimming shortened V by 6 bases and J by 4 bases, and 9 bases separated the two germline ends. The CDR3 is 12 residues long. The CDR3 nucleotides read TGTGCCAGCAGGGCTCGTCTAGAGACCCAGTACTTC. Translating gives CASRARLETQYF.

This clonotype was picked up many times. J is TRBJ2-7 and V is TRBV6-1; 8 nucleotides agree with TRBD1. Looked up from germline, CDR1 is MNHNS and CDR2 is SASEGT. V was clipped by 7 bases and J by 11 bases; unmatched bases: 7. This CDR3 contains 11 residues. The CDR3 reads CASILGQGKYF. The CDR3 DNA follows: TGTGCCAGCATATTAGGACAGGGAAAGTACTTC.

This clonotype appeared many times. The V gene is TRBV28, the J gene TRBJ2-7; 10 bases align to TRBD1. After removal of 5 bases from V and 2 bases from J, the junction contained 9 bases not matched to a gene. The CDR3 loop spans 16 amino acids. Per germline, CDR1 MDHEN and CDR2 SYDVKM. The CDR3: CASSTPGQGIPYEQYF. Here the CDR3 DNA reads TGTGCCAGCAGTACACCGGGACAGGGGATTCCCTACGAGCAGTACTTC.

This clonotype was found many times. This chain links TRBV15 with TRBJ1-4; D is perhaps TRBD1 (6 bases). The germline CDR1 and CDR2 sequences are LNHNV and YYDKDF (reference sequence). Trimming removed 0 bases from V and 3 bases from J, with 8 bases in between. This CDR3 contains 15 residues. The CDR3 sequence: CATSRDQGPNEKLFF. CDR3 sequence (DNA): TGTGCCACCAGCAGAGATCAGGGGCCTAATGAAAAACTGTTTTTT.

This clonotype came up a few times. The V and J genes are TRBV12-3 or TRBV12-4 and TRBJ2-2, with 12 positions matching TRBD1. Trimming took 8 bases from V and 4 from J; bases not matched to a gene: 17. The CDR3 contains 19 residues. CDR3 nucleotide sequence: TGTGCCAGCGGGCGAGGGGACAGGGGGCGCGGCATTCGCACCGGGGAGCTGTTTTTT. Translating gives CASGRGDRGRGIRTGELFF.

The CDR3: CASSQPGTPGYTF. DNA of the CDR3: TGTGCCAGCAGCCAGCCCGGGACGCCCGGCTACACCTTC. This chain uses TRBV3-1 with TRBJ1-2, with a tentative D call TRBD1 (5 bases). The length of the CDR3 is 13 residues. V lost 3 bases to trimming and J lost 8 bases, with 13 bases between them. Germline CDR1 is LGHDT and CDR2 is YNNKEL (reference sequence).

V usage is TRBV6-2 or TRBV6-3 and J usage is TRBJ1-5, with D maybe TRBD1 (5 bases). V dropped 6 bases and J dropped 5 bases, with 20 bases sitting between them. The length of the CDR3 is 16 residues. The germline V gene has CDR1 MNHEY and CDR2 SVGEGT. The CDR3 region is CASSRDPGHQDQPQHF. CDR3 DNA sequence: TGTGCCAGCAGCAGGGACCCAGGACATCAGGATCAGCCCCAGCATTTT.

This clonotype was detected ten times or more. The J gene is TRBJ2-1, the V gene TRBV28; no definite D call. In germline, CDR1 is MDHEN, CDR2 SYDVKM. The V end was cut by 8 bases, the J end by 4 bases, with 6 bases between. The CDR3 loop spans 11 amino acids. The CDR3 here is CASAQYNEQFF. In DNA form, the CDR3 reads TGTGCCAGCGCACAGTACAATGAGCAGTTCTTC.